This T cell receptor beta chain came from a study of cytomegalovirus exposure and HLA in healthy donors. The CDR3 runs to 15 residues. V lost 6 bases, J lost 1 base, and 4 bases stayed unmatched. Looked up from germline, CDR1 is ENHRY and CDR2 is SYGVKD. This clone was detected only a few times. Use of 60 Vbeta and 13 Jbeta primers characterized the PCR. The data were produced by immunoSEQ multiplex PCR, yet TCRdb's version contains in-frame clones alone and is incomplete. Of approximately 110,000 clones listed, roughly 15% are singletons. This TCR came from a young woman in good health and CMV-seronegative. Sequencing was done on a sample of PBMCs. This sequence joins TRBV10-3 and TRBJ2-2, with 8 bases aligning to TRBD2. CDR3 nucleotide sequence: TGTGCCATCAGCTCCGGGGGGGGGAACACCGGGGAGCTGTTTTTT. Translation: CAISSGGGNTGELFF.